The present T cell receptor beta chain was sequenced within a study of monozygotic twins with inflammatory bowel disease. Whole-study findings and limits: Clonotype sharing was lower in IBD patients than healthy twins, most markedly with disease activity.

This CDR3 comprises 12 residues. Each sample had eight separate cDNA synthesis reactions. TCRdb re-called the 5' RACE reads and shows each CDR3 protein once, DNA omitted. In all, the sample yields 150,000 to 200,000 distinct CDR3 sequences. Concerning this clonotype: Antigen: not known.

This sequence was found in a human donor with ulcerative colitis or Crohn's disease, or a healthy co-twin of an affected twin (not recorded which). The chain couples TRBV12-3 or TRBV12-4 to TRBJ2-1; with no DNA, the TCRdb D assignment of TRBD1 cannot be verified. Sample: blood. The CDR3 here is CASSSDRMSEFF.